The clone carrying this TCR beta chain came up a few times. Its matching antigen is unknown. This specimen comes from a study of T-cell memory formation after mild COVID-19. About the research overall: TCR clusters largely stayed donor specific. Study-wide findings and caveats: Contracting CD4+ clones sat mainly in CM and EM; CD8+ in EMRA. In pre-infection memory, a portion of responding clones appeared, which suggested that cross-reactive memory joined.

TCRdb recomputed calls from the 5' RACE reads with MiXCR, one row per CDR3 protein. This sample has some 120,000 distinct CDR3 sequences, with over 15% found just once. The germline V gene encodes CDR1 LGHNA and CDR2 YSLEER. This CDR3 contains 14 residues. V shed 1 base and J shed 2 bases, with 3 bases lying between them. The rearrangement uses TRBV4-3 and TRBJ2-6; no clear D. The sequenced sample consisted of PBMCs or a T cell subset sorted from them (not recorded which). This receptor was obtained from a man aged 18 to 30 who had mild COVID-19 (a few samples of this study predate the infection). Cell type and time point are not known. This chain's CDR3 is CASSQGTGANVLTF. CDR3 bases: TGCGCCAGCAGCCAAGGGACTGGGGCCAACGTCCTGACTTTC.